This T cell receptor beta chain was obtained from a study of technical replicates of blood from a handful of donors. This table comes from immunoSEQ multiplex PCR, and its TCRdb copy is limited to in-frame clones, with some not included. The table lists more than 65,000 clones, 93% of them singletons, with around 0.4% in the top ten. The CDR3 length is 14 residues. V gave up 7 bases and J gave up 6 bases; unmatched junction bases: 10. Germline V lookup: CDR1 SGHTA, CDR2 FQGTGA. This chain uses TRBV7-3 with TRBJ2-7; 9 bases align to TRBD2. Material for sequencing was T cells isolated from PBMCs. The source is a human donor in good health. For the CDR3, the DNA is TGTGCCAGCAAGGTTAGCGGGAGTAGTACCGAGCAGTACTTC. Translated: CASKVSGSSTEQYF.